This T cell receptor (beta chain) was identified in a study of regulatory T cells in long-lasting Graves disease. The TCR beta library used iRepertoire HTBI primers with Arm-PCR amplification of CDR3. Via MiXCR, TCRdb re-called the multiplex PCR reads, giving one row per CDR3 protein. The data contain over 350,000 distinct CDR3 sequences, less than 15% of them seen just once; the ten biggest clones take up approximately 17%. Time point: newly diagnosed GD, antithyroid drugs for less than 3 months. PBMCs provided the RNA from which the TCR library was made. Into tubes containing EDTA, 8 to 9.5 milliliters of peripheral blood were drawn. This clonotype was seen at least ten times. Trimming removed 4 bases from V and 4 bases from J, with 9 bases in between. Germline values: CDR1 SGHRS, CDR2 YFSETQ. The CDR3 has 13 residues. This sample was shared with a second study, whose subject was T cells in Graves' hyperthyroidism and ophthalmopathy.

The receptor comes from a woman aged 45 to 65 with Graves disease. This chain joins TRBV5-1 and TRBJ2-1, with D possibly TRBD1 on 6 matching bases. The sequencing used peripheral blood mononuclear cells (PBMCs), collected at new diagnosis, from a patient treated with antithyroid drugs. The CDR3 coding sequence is TGCGCCAGCAGCATTACAGGGTACAATGAGCAGTTCTTC. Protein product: CASSITGYNEQFF.